These T cell receptor beta chains were read from a single sample in a study of blood T cell repertoires in COVID-19. Generated by immunoSEQ multiplex PCR, the TCRdb table keeps only in-frame clones and is missing some. The sample yields about 280,000 clones, approximately 89% seen once. Input material: PBMCs or T cells enriched from blood (not recorded which). These receptors originate from a woman aged 55 to 70 who had recovered from COVID-19. The CDR3 runs from the conserved cysteine through the conserved F or W. Each record gives: D gene, V gene, clone size, J gene, CDR3 protein, CDR3 DNA. D genes are given only for firm matches. Only part of the rows carry a size: once, few, many, or a class if the clone is expanded.

-,TRBV5-1,-,TRBJ2-4,CASSGGDRLAKNIQYF,TGCGCCAGCAGCGGAGGGGACAGACTAGCCAAAAACATTCAGTACTTC
-,TRBV27,-,TRBJ2-2,CASSLPRTSNTGELFF,TGTGCCAGCAGTTTGCCCCGGACTTCAAACACCGGGGAGCTGTTTTTT
-,TRBV6-9,-,TRBJ2-7,CASRDSVTLLQREQYF,TGTGCCAGCAGGGACTCGGTCACCCTTCTTCAGAGGGAGCAGTACTTC
-,TRBV7-2,-,TRBJ1-5,CASSLFTAVTYSNQPQHF,TGTGCCAGCAGCTTATTTACAGCGGTAACATATAGCAATCAGCCCCAGCATTTT
-,TRBV27,once,TRBJ1-6,CASSFTGLSPLHF,TGTGCCAGCAGTTTCACAGGGTTGTCACCCCTCCACTTT
-,TRBV10-1,-,TRBJ2-3,CASSSLLGGVSDTQYF,TGCGCCAGCAGTTCCCTACTCGGCGGGGTCTCAGATACGCAGTATTTT
TRBD1,TRBV28,-,TRBJ1-5,CASSFRTGWVQPQHF,TGTGCCAGCAGTTTCCGGACAGGGTGGGTTCAGCCCCAGCATTTT
TRBD2,TRBV10-3,-,TRBJ2-5,CAISESGRAGETQYF,TGTGCCATCAGTGAAAGCGGGAGGGCCGGAGAGACCCAGTACTTC
-,TRBV4-1,-,TRBJ1-5,CASSQDPGKAYSNQPQHF,TGCGCCAGCAGCCAAGATCCAGGGAAGGCTTATAGCAATCAGCCCCAGCATTTT
TRBD2,TRBV29-1,-,TRBJ2-1,CSYREGLRNEQFF,TGCAGCTACCGGGAGGGCCTTAGGAATGAGCAGTTCTTC
TRBD2,TRBV5-1,-,TRBJ2-7,CASSSRTSGIYEQYF,TGCGCCAGCAGCTCCCGGACTAGCGGGATCTACGAGCAGTACTTC
TRBD1,TRBV9,-,TRBJ1-4,CASSRTRDSLYEKLFF,TGTGCCAGCAGTAGAACTCGGGACAGCCTCTATGAAAAACTGTTTTTT
-,TRBV12-3/TRBV12-4,-,TRBJ2-2,CASTARTGELFF,TGTGCCAGCACTGCCCGGACCGGGGAGCTGTTTTTT
-,TRBV7-3,-,TRBJ2-5,CASSPNGETQYF,TGTGCCAGCAGCCCCAACGGGGAGACCCAGTACTTC
-,TRBV5-1,-,TRBJ1-1,CASSSSTIETEAFF,TGCGCCAGCAGTTCGAGTACTATCGAGACTGAAGCTTTCTTT
-,TRBV14,-,TRBJ2-1,CASSQDYPREQFF,TGTGCCAGCAGCCAAGATTATCCGAGAGAGCAGTTCTTC
-,TRBV30,-,TRBJ2-3,CAWSVGSVTDTQYF,TGTGCCTGGAGTGTTGGTAGCGTGACAGATACGCAGTATTTT
-,TRBV5-1,-,TRBJ1-6,CASSFDRGPNSPLHF,TGCGCCAGCAGCTTCGATAGGGGTCCCAATTCACCCCTCCACTTT
TRBD1,TRBV6-2/TRBV6-3,-,TRBJ2-7,CASSSDRGPAYEQYF,TGTGCCAGCAGCAGTGACAGGGGGCCAGCCTACGAGCAGTACTTC
-,TRBV5-6,-,TRBJ1-1,CASSWTDLMNTEAFF,TGTGCCAGCAGCTGGACAGACTTAATGAACACTGAAGCTTTCTTT
TRBD2,TRBV18,-,TRBJ2-1,CASSPGLAGGPEQFF,TGTGCCAGCTCACCAGGGCTAGCGGGAGGGCCTGAGCAGTTCTTC
-,TRBV11-1,few,TRBJ1-6,CASSFQGRNSPLHF,TGTGCCAGCAGCTTTCAGGGTCGTAATTCACCCCTCCACTTT
TRBD1,TRBV19,once,TRBJ2-6,CASSIGQGVNVLTF,TGTGCCAGTAGTATAGGACAGGGAGTCAACGTCCTGACTTTC
-,TRBV19,-,TRBJ1-1,CASSIAVQAEAFF,TGTGCCAGTAGTATCGCGGTCCAAGCTGAAGCTTTCTTT
TRBD1,TRBV15,-,TRBJ2-1,CATSSMRGQGGEQFF,TGTGCCACCAGCAGCATGAGGGGACAGGGAGGCGAGCAGTTCTTC
TRBD2,TRBV5-6,-,TRBJ2-1,CASSHLAGGVPNEQFF,TGTGCCAGCAGCCACTTAGCGGGGGGCGTCCCTAATGAGCAGTTCTTC
TRBD2,TRBV4-1,-,TRBJ2-7,CASSLTGAAGGYEQYF,TGCGCCAGCAGCCTTACCGGGGCAGCGGGAGGGTACGAGCAGTACTTC
-,TRBV28,-,TRBJ1-2,CASSPLAKSNYGYTF,TGTGCCAGCAGTCCCTTGGCCAAATCTAACTATGGCTACACCTTC
TRBD2,TRBV30,once,TRBJ2-3,CAWSLGTSGGTDTQYF,TGTGCCTGGAGTCTTGGGACTAGCGGGGGCACAGATACGCAGTATTTT
-,TRBV5-6,-,TRBJ1-2,CASRRRGNGYTF,TGTGCCAGCAGGCGAAGGGGGAATGGCTACACCTTC
-,TRBV4-1,-,TRBJ1-4,CASSQVVSRATNEKLFF,TGCGCCAGCAGCCAAGTTGTTTCCCGGGCAACTAATGAAAAACTGTTTTTT
-,TRBV10-3,-,TRBJ2-4,CAIRGDGEAKNIQYF,TGTGCCATCAGAGGCGACGGGGAGGCCAAAAACATTCAGTACTTC
TRBD2,TRBV6-5,-,TRBJ2-4,CASSTPTSGPRQYF,TGTGCCAGCAGTACCCCGACTAGCGGACCCCGTCAGTACTTC
TRBD1,TRBV19,few,TRBJ1-2,CASKNRQGEGYGYTF,TGTGCCAGCAAAAATAGACAGGGGGAGGGCTATGGCTACACCTTC
-,TRBV28,-,TRBJ2-1,CASSLASLEFF,TGTGCCAGCAGTTTGGCCAGTCTTGAGTTCTTC
TRBD2,TRBV11-2,-,TRBJ2-1,CASSLVSGGLNEQFF,TGTGCCAGCAGCTTAGTATCGGGGGGGTTAAATGAGCAGTTCTTC
-,TRBV19,-,TRBJ2-2,CASSRTNTNTGELFF,TGTGCCAGTAGCAGGACAAACACGAACACCGGGGAGCTGTTTTTT
TRBD1,TRBV27,-,TRBJ2-1,CASSPEPGQPYNEQFF,TGTGCCAGCAGTCCGGAGCCGGGACAGCCCTACAATGAGCAGTTCTTC
-,TRBV10-3,once,TRBJ2-7,CAISSSVEASHEQYF,TGTGCCATCAGTTCCTCGGTGGAGGCGTCCCACGAGCAGTACTTC
-,TRBV18,-,TRBJ1-2,CASSPDRLASGYTF,TGTGCCAGCTCACCCGACAGGCTGGCAAGTGGCTACACCTTC
-,TRBV6-1,-,TRBJ1-2,CASSEYGGTSNYGYTF,TGTGCCAGCAGTGAATACGGGGGGACGAGCAACTATGGCTACACCTTC
TRBD1,TRBV9,-,TRBJ1-2,CASSVGTGSPYGYTF,TGTGCCAGCAGCGTCGGGACAGGTTCTCCTTATGGCTACACCTTC
TRBD1,TRBV19,-,TRBJ1-1,CASSARTGVAEAFF,TGTGCCAGTAGTGCAAGGACAGGCGTGGCTGAAGCTTTCTTT
TRBD1,TRBV3-1/TRBV3-2,-,TRBJ1-1,CASSPGQGGTEAFF,TGTGCCAGCAGCCCAGGGCAGGGGGGCACTGAAGCTTTCTTT
-,TRBV24-1,-,TRBJ1-5,CATSDSGGSNQPQHF,TGTGCCACCAGTGATTCCGGGGGGAGCAATCAGCCCCAGCATTTT
-,TRBV29-1,-,TRBJ1-1,CSTKVVGNEAFF,TGCAGCACAAAAGTCGTCGGGAATGAAGCTTTCTTT
TRBD1,TRBV30,-,TRBJ1-4,CAWSEGQGTNEKLFF,TGTGCCTGGAGTGAAGGACAGGGAACTAATGAAAAACTGTTTTTT
-,TRBV6-5,-,TRBJ1-5,CASSPDGRNQPQHF,TGTGCCAGCAGCCCGGATGGGCGCAATCAGCCCCAGCATTTT
-,TRBV7-8,-,TRBJ1-1,CASSLETSYMNTEAFF,TGTGCCAGCAGCTTAGAAACATCTTACATGAACACTGAAGCTTTCTTT
-,TRBV27,-,TRBJ2-6,CASLGASVGFGANVLTF,TGTGCCAGCTTAGGGGCCTCGGTGGGGTTTGGGGCCAACGTCCTGACTTTC
-,TRBV27,-,TRBJ1-5,CASSPTGGRQPQHF,TGTGCCAGCAGTCCGACGGGGGGCCGGCAGCCCCAGCATTTT
TRBD2,TRBV19,few,TRBJ2-6,CASSLAGGLLSGANVLTF,TGTGCCAGTAGTCTAGCGGGGGGCCTTCTCTCTGGGGCCAACGTCCTGACTTTC
TRBD1,TRBV7-6,-,TRBJ2-1,CASSLAGQGVHEQFF,TGTGCCAGCAGCTTAGCGGGACAGGGCGTTCATGAGCAGTTCTTC